This T cell receptor beta chain was sequenced for a study of T-cell memory formation after mild COVID-19. Across the whole study: Largely, TCR clusters stayed within a single donor. Study-wide results and limits: Later expanders leaned CD4+, whereas day 15 to 85 contracting clones were balanced CD4/CD8. CM and EM subsets held most contracting CD4+ clones; EMRA held CD8+ ones.

TCRdb ran MiXCR on the 5' RACE reads and lists one entry per CDR3 protein. The table has approximately 210,000 distinct CDR3 sequences, roughly 30% seen once. In the case of this clonotype: Its antigen is as yet unknown.

Germline trimming cut 4 bases from V and 0 bases from J; bases unmatched to any gene: 2. The CDR3 totals 14 residues. Looked up from germline, CDR1 is LGHNA and CDR2 is YNFKEQ. This clonotype was obtained from an adult woman who had mild COVID-19 (a few samples of this study predate the infection). Cell type and time point are not known. This sequence joins TRBV4-2 and TRBJ2-7; TRBD2 matches 8 bases. Sequencing was done on a sample of PBMCs or a T cell subset sorted from them (not recorded which). CDR3 sequence: CASSPGTSSYEQYF. Here the CDR3 DNA reads TGTGCCAGCAGCCCCGGGACTAGCTCCTACGAGCAGTACTTC.